Listed here are 28 T cell receptor beta chains from one sample, sequenced in a study of Graves' ophthalmopathy and Graves' hyperthyroidism. Amplification from RNA transcripts yielded the TCR beta CDR3 regions. HTBI-primed RT-PCR formed the first round, and a multiplex PCR formed the second. TCRdb fed the multiplex PCR reads into MiXCR, producing one record per CDR3 protein. Here the sample spans approximately 160,000 distinct CDR3 sequences, about 40% being singletons. The sample was peripheral blood. The receptors derive from a woman aged 40 to 50 with Graves' ophthalmopathy.

This clonotype showed up many times. This chain uses TRBV4-2 with TRBJ1-1; D is perhaps TRBD1 (5 bases). The V gene lost 1 base and the J gene lost 0 bases, with 12 bases spanning the gap. The CDR3 sequence is 16 residues long. Germline V gene data show CDR1 as LGHNA and CDR2 as YNFKEQ. This CDR3 reads CASSQGPDIMNTEAFF. CDR3 nucleotides: TGTGCCAGCAGCCAAGGCCCGGACATTATGAACACTGAAGCTTTCTTT.

This clonotype came up many times. This chain uses TRBV12-3 or TRBV12-4 with TRBJ1-5, with D possibly matching TRBD1 (6 bases). Trimming removed 6 bases from V and 4 bases from J, with 16 bases in between. The CDR3 loop spans 15 amino acids. CDR3 bases: TGTGCCAGCAGGTACGGGACATTAAATAATCAGCCCCAGCATTTT. Protein: CASRYGTLNNQPQHF.

This chain joins TRBV5-6 and TRBJ2-7, with 7 bases fitting TRBD1. V shed 5 bases and J 5 bases; nucleotides not matched to a gene: 10. The V gene's germline CDR1 is SGHDT and CDR2 YYEEEE. The CDR3 has 14 residues. Here the CDR3 reads CASRYRQGRDEQYF. For the CDR3, the DNA is TGTGCCAGCAGGTACCGACAGGGTCGCGACGAGCAGTACTTC.

This clonotype was seen many times. This chain links TRBV29-1 with TRBJ2-5; 8 bases map to TRBD2. The V gene's germline CDR1 is SQVTM and CDR2 ANQGSEA. The CDR3 extends over 13 amino acids. Trimming removed 8 bases from V and 4 bases from J; junction bases left unmatched: 9. The CDR3 reads CSLRGGPGETQYF. The CDR3 DNA is TGCAGCCTCCGGGGGGGGCCGGGAGAGACCCAGTACTTC.

This clonotype has a count of ten or more. CDR3 residues: CASSVDGQGTSPLHF. The CDR3, as DNA: TGTGCCAGCAGCGTAGACGGGCAGGGTACTTCACCCCTCCACTTT. The chain recombines TRBV9 with TRBJ1-6; tentative D call: TRBD1 (5 bases). This CDR3 has 15 residues. Trimming stripped 0 bases from V and 9 bases from J, with 13 bases between. Looked up from germline, CDR1 is SGDLS and CDR2 is YYNGEE.

Ten or more counts support this clonotype. The gene calls are TRBV2 and TRBJ1-5; D is unresolved. V gave up 1 base and J gave up 7 bases, with 11 bases separating them. Germline assignment: CDR1 SNHLY and CDR2 FYNNEI. The CDR3 loop spans 14 amino acids. CDR3 loop: CASSEVGGRQPQHF. In DNA, the CDR3 is TGTGCCAGCAGTGAAGTTGGAGGGCGCCAGCCCCAGCATTTT.

This clonotype was seen ten or more times. The V call is TRBV29-1, the J call TRBJ1-1; D remains ambiguous. Germline V CDR1 and CDR2: SQVTM, ANQGSEA. The CDR3 is made up of 17 amino acids. V shed 7 bases and J shed 4 bases, with 28 bases lying between them. The CDR3 DNA is TGCAGCGCAATTGGGTCGACGATCATCTCTTCGGGCACTGAAGCTTTCTTT. Translated: CSAIGSTIISSGTEAFF.

This clonotype appeared a single time. The chain joins TRBV19 to TRBJ2-7; TRBD1 matches at 9 bases. CDR1 LNHDA and CDR2 SQIVND come from the germline V gene (reference sequence). The CDR3 has 16 amino acids. With 5 bases clipped from V and 5 bases from J, the junction kept 13 bases outside the gene matches. The CDR3 loop reads CASSYAGGQGMNEQYF. The CDR3 DNA follows: TGTGCCAGTAGTTATGCAGGGGGACAGGGCATGAACGAGCAGTACTTC.

This clonotype has at least ten counts. The V call is TRBV20-1, the J call TRBJ2-4; 9 bases line up with TRBD1. The V gene end was trimmed by 2 bases and the J gene end by 3 bases; junction bases not matched to a gene: 5. The CDR3 runs to 15 residues. Germline CDR1 and CDR2: DFQATT and SNEGSKA (reference sequence). The DNA of the CDR3 is TGCAGTGCTAGAAGGGGACAGGGCTACAAAAACATTCAGTACTTC. Protein: CSARRGQGYKNIQYF.

This clonotype has at least ten counts. Here the CDR3 DNA reads TGCAGCGGGGGGGCGGGGGCCATGAACACTGAAGCTTTCTTT. This gives the protein CSGGAGAMNTEAFF. V is TRBV29-1 and J is TRBJ1-1; tentatively, D is TRBD1 (6 bases). V was clipped by 7 bases and J by 0 bases, with 15 bases between them. CDR1 and CDR2 from the germline V gene are SQVTM and ANQGSEA. The CDR3 extends over 14 amino acids.

The V gene is TRBV18, the J gene TRBJ2-2, with D unclear. The CDR3 has 13 amino acids. Germline V gene data show CDR1 as KGHSH and CDR2 as LQKENI. Deletions cut 3 bases from V and 7 bases from J, with 9 bases between. CDR3 loop: CASSPHINGELFF. DNA of the CDR3: TGTGCCAGCTCACCTCATATCAACGGGGAGCTGTTTTTT.

This clonotype was seen at least ten times. This may arise from a read error, as a much more abundant clone is one base away. The chain has TRBV30 and TRBJ2-7; D remains ambiguous. The CDR3 spans 17 residues. V dropped 2 bases and J dropped 0 bases, with 20 bases sitting between them. The germline CDR1 and CDR2 sequences are GTSNPN and SVGIG (reference sequence). The CDR3 is CAWSSRIVAGSSYEQYF. CDR3 nucleotide sequence: TGTGCCTGGAGTTCTCGGATAGTAGCAGGTAGCTCCTACGAGCAGTACTTC.

V usage is TRBV7-2 and J usage is TRBJ2-7, with 9 bases identical to TRBD1. The ends lost 4 bases at V and 2 bases at J; junction bases unmatched: 6. CDR3 length: 15 amino acids. Germline CDR1 is SGHTA and CDR2 is FQGNSA. The CDR3: CASSSTGGFTYEQYF. The CDR3 nucleotides read TGTGCCAGCAGCTCGACAGGGGGATTCACCTACGAGCAGTACTTC.

V and J are TRBV7-9 and TRBJ2-7; 9 positions agree with TRBD1. Germline CDR1 and CDR2: SEHNR and FQNEAQ (reference sequence). The V gene end was trimmed by 7 bases and the J gene end by 4 bases; junction bases not matched to a gene: 11. The CDR3 totals 15 residues. The CDR3, as DNA: TGTGCCAGCACTCTCCGGGGGACAGGGTGGTACGAGCAGTACTTC. Residues: CASTLRGTGWYEQYF.

The chain carries TRBV20-1 and TRBJ2-7; 9 positions agree with TRBD2. Germline CDR1 and CDR2: DFQATT and SNEGSKA (reference sequence). This CDR3 has 15 residues. Trimming removed 3 bases from V and 5 bases from J; junction bases left unmatched: 11. CDR3 coding DNA: TGCAGTGCTAGCAGAACGGGACTAGCTTCTCACGAGCAGTACTTC. It translates to CSASRTGLASHEQYF.

This clonotype was picked up many times. The gene calls are TRBV6-5 and TRBJ1-1; D gene uncertain. Per the germline V gene, CDR1 is MNHEY and CDR2 is SVGAGI. The length of the CDR3 is 12 residues. Trimming removed 0 bases from V and 11 bases from J, with 10 bases in between. The CDR3 is CASSYSAREAFF. As DNA, the CDR3 is TGTGCCAGCAGTTACTCGGCCCGGGAGGCTTTCTTT.

This clonotype was seen ten or more times. The V and J genes are TRBV7-9 and TRBJ2-5; 7 bases map to TRBD1. J gave up 4 bases and V 4 bases, and 6 bases lay outside the gene matches. The CDR3 is made up of 14 amino acids. Germline-derived CDR1 and CDR2 are SEHNR and FQNEAQ (reference sequence). CDR3 amino acids: CASSSTGKTETQYF. The CDR3 nucleotides read TGTGCCAGCAGCTCGACAGGGAAGACAGAGACCCAGTACTTC. The entire variable domain, with the rest obtained from reference TRBV7-9 and TRBJ2-5, is as follows: DTGVSQNPRHKITKRGQNVTFRCDPISEHNRLYWYRQTLGQGPEFLTYFQNEAQLEKSRLLSDRFSAERPKGSFSTLEIQRTEQGDSAMYLCASSSTGKTETQYFGPGTRLLVL.

This clonotype came up many times. J is TRBJ1-2 and V is TRBV28; D is perhaps TRBD1 (6 bases). This CDR3 has 14 amino acids. V lost 7 bases, J lost 3 bases, and 15 bases lay in between. In germline, CDR1 is MDHEN, CDR2 SYDVKM. The CDR3, as DNA: TGTGCCAGCATGCAGGGGAGTTTTGACTATGGCTACACCTTC. Its translation: CASMQGSFDYGYTF.

This clonotype has at least ten counts. The V call is TRBV20-1, the J call TRBJ1-5; no firm D call. From germline, CDR1 is DFQATT and CDR2 SNEGSKA (reference sequence). CDR3 size: 12 residues. V shed 2 bases and J shed 6 bases, with 8 bases lying between them. In DNA form, the CDR3 reads TGCAGTGCTAGAAGTTCTAGTCAGCCCCAGCATTTT. Amino acid sequence: CSARSSSQPQHF.

This clonotype has at least ten counts. The chain uses TRBV4-2 and TRBJ2-2; 7 nucleotides agree with TRBD1. Germline lookup yields CDR1 LGHNA and CDR2 YNFKEQ. The CDR3 sequence is 16 residues long. Trimming cost V 2 bases and J 8 bases; bases outside gene matches: 11. The CDR3 is CASSQKSGARGGELFF. CDR3 nucleotides: TGTGCCAGCAGCCAAAAATCCGGGGCCAGGGGGGGGGAGCTGTTTTTT.

Ten or more counts support this clonotype. The chain couples TRBV7-9 to TRBJ2-5; D is unclear. This CDR3 spans 14 amino acids. Germline-derived CDR1 and CDR2 are SEHNR and FQNEAQ (reference sequence). V lost 4 bases, J lost 5 bases, and 14 bases lay in between. CDR3 amino acids: CASSSSLVMETQYF. DNA of the CDR3: TGTGCCAGCAGCTCGTCCTTAGTCATGGAGACCCAGTACTTC.

The rearrangement links TRBV12-3 or TRBV12-4 to TRBJ2-5, with 7 bases lining up with TRBD2. The CDR3 has 16 residues. V shed 6 bases, J shed 2 bases, and the junction held 12 bases outside the gene matches. The CDR3 DNA sequence: TGTGCCAGCAGCCTAGCGAGTCGGGGAGGGCAAGAGACCCAGTACTTC. This codes for CASSLASRGGQETQYF.

This clonotype appeared a few times. This chain connects TRBV19 to TRBJ2-7, with D possibly TRBD2 on 6 matching bases. V lost 3 bases, J lost 8 bases, and 17 bases lay in between. CDR1 is LNHDA and CDR2 is SQIVND in the germline V gene (reference sequence). This CDR3 region has 14 residues. CDR3 sequence: CASSIGWLLAQQYF. DNA of the CDR3: TGTGCCAGTAGTATCGGGTGGTTACTAGCACAGCAGTACTTC.

V is TRBV15 and J is TRBJ1-5; D remains ambiguous. V was pared by 0 bases and J by 3 bases, with 3 bases between. Germline lookup yields CDR1 LNHNV and CDR2 YYDKDF (reference sequence). The length of the CDR3 is 13 residues. The CDR3 here is CATSRDPNQPQHF. The CDR3 DNA reads as TGTGCCACCAGCAGAGATCCCAATCAGCCCCAGCATTTT.

This clonotype has ten or more counts. The chain combines TRBV6-5 with TRBJ1-2; D is unresolved. The CDR3 runs 13 residues. Looked up from germline, CDR1 is MNHEY and CDR2 is SVGAGI. V was cut by 0 bases and J by 4 bases, with 6 bases left in between. CDR3: CASSYSRIYGYTF. Here the CDR3 DNA reads TGTGCCAGCAGTTACTCTAGGATCTATGGCTACACCTTC.

The V gene is TRBV30, the J gene TRBJ2-7, with D unclear. CDR1 is GTSNPN and CDR2 is SVGIG in the germline V gene (reference sequence). The V end was cut by 1 base, the J end by 2 bases, with 18 bases between. The CDR3 length is 16 residues. The CDR3 coding sequence is TGTGCCTGGAGTGCTGGTGATAGGGCTAGGACCTACGAGCAGTACTTC. Protein: CAWSAGDRARTYEQYF.

This clonotype showed up just a few times. CDR3 loop: CASNLGNTEAFF. The DNA for the CDR3 is TGTGCCAGCAATTTGGGGAACACTGAAGCTTTCTTT. The rearrangement joins TRBV6-2 or TRBV6-3 to TRBJ1-1; D remains unclear. V lost 7 bases, J lost 1 base, and 7 bases lay in between. CDR3 length: 12 residues. Germline V CDR1 and CDR2: MNHEY, SVGEGT.

V gene TRBV29-1 combines with J gene TRBJ2-2; 11 bases agree with TRBD2. This CDR3 has 14 residues. Germline loops: CDR1 SQVTM, CDR2 ANQGSEA. With 7 bases clipped from V and 4 bases from J, the junction kept 5 bases outside the gene matches. CDR3 sequence: CSASSGRITGELFF. The CDR3 DNA follows: TGCAGCGCTTCTAGCGGGAGGATCACCGGGGAGCTGTTTTTT.